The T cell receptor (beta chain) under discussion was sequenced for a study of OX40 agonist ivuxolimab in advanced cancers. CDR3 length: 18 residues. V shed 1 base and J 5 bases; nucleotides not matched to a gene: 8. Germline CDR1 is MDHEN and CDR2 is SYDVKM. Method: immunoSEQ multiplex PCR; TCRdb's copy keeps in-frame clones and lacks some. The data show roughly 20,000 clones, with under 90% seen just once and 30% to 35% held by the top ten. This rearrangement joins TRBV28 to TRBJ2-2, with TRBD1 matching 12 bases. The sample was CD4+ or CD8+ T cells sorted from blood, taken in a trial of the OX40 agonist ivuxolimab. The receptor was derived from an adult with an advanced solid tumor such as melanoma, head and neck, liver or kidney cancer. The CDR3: CASSLYGTGGSGTGELFF. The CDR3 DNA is TGTGCCAGCAGTTTATACGGGACAGGGGGCTCCGGGACCGGGGAGCTGTTTTTT.